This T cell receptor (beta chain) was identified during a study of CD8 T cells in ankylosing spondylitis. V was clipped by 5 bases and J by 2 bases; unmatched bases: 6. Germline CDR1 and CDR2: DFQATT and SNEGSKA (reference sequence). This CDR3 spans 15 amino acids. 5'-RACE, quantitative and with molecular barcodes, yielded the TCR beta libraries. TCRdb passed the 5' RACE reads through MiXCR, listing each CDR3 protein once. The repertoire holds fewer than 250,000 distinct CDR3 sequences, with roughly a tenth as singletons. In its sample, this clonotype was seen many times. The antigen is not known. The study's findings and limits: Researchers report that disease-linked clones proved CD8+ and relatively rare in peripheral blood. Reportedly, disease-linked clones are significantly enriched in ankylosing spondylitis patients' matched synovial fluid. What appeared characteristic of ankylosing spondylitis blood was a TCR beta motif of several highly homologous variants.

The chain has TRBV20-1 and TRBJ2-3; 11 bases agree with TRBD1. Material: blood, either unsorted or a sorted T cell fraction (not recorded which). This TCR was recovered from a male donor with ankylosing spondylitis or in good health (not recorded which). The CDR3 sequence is CSAARDRGFTDTQYF. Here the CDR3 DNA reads TGCAGTGCTGCGAGGGACAGGGGGTTCACAGATACGCAGTATTTT.